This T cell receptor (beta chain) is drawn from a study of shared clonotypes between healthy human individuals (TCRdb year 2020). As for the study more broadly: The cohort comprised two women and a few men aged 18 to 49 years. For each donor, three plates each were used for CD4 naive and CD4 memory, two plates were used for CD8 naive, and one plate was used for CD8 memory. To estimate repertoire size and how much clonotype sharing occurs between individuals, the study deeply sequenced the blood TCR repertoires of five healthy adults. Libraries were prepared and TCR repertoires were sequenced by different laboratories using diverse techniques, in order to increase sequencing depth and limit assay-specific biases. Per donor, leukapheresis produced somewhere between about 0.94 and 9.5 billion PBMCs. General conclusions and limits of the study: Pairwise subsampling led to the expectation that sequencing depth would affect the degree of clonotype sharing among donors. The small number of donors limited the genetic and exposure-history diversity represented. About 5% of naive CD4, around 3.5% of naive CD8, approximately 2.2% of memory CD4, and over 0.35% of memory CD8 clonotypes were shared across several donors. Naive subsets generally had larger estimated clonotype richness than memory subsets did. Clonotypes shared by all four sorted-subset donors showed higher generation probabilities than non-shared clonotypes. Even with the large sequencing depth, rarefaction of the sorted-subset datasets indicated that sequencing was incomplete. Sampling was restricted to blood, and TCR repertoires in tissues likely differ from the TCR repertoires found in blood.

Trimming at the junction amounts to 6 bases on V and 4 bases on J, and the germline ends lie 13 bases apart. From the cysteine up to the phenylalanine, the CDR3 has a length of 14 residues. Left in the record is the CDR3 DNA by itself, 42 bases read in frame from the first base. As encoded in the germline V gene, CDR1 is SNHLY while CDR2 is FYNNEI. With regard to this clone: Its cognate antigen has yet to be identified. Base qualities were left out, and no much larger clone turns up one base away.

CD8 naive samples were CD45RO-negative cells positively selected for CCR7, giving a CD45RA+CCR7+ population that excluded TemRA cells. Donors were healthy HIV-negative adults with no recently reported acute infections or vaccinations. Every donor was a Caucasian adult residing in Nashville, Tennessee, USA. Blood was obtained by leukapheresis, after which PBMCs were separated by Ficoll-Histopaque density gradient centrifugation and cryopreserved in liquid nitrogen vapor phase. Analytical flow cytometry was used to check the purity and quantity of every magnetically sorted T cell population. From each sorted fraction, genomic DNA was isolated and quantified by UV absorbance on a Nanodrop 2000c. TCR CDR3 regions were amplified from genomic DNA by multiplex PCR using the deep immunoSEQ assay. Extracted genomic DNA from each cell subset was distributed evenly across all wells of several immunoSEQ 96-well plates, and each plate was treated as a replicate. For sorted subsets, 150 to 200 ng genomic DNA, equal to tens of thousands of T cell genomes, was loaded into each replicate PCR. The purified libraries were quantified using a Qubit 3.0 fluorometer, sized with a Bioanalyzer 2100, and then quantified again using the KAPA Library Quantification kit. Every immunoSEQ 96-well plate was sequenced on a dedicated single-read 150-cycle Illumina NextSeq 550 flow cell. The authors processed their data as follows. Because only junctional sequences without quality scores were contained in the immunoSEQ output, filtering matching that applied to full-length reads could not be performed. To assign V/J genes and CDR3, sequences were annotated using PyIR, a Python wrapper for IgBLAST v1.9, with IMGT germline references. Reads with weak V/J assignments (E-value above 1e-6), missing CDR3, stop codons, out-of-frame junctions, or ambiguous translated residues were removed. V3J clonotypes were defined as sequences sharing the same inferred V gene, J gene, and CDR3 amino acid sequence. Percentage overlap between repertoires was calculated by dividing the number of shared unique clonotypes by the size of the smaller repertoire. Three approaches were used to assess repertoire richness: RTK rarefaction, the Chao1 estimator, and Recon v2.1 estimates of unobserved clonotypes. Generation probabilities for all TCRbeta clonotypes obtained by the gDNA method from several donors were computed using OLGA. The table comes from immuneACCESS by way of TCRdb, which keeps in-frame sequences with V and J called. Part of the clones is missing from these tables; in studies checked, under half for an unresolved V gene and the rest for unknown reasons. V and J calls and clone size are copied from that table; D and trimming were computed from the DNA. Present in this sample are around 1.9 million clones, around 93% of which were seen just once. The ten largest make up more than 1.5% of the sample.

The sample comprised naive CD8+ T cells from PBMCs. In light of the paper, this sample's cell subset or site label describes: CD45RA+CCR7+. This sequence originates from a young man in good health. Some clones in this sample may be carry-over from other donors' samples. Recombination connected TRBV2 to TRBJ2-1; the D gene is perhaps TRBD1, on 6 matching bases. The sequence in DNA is TGTGCCAGCAGCCAGGGGAATTCATACAATGAGCAGTTCTTC. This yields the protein CASSQGNSYNEQFF.